Below, one TCR beta chain is given with its context. The antigen is undetermined. This sample was taken from a study of CD8 T cells in ankylosing spondylitis. Study-wide findings and caveats: Roughly eight highly homologous variants made up a TCR beta motif that seemed to typify ankylosing spondylitis blood. CD8+ by phenotype, disease-linked clones were relatively rare in peripheral blood. Reports say disease-linked clones showed up significantly more in matched ankylosing spondylitis synovial fluid.

V lost 3 bases to trimming and J lost 2 bases, with 14 bases between them. Germline V gene sequence: CDR1 DFQATT, CDR2 SNEGSKA (reference sequence). CDR3 length: 14 residues. Quantitative molecular-barcoded 5'-RACE generated the TCR beta libraries. TCRdb reanalysed the 5' RACE reads using MiXCR and keeps one entry per CDR3 protein. The sample includes about 250,000 distinct CDR3 sequences, 18% of them seen just once. Sequences were obtained from blood, either unsorted or a sorted T cell fraction (not recorded which). V gene TRBV20-1 combines with J gene TRBJ2-7; TRBD2 might be the D (5 bases). The source is a male donor with ankylosing spondylitis or in good health (not recorded which). Here the CDR3 reads CSASIERSPYEQYF. The CDR3 DNA follows: TGCAGTGCTAGCATCGAGCGGAGCCCCTACGAGCAGTACTTC.